The rows below give T cell receptor beta chains drawn from one sample of a study of T cells in Graves' hyperthyroidism and ophthalmopathy. One entry per CDR3 protein, called by TCRdb with MiXCR from the multiplex PCR reads. This table holds 350,000 to 400,000 distinct CDR3 sequences, approximately 17% found once. Input material: blood. The receptors stem from a man between 18 and 35 years old with Graves' ophthalmopathy. CDR3s include the opening cysteine and the closing phenylalanine or tryptophan. Fields, in order: J gene, V gene, D gene, CDR3 length, clone size, CDR3 protein, CDR3 DNA. The D gene is left open where the match is weak. Size tells how often a clone was seen (once, few, many) or the class of an expanded clone, and some rows leave it out.

>TRBJ1-3|TRBV15|-|14|few
CATSMYGSGNTIYF
TGTGCCACCAGCATGTACGGGTCTGGAAACACCATATATTTT
>TRBJ2-1|TRBV5-6|-|19|medium-sized
CASSLFGGPLRSWTNEQFF
TGTGCCAGCAGCTTGTTTGGGGGGCCCCTCCGTTCCTGGACGAATGAGCAGTTCTTC
>TRBJ1-1|TRBV6-2/TRBV6-3|-|14|many
CASSWGPTNTEAFF
TGTGCCAGCAGTTGGGGACCGACCAACACTGAAGCTTTCTTT
>TRBJ2-7|TRBV27|-|13|many
CASSRGPRYEQYF
TGTGCCAGCAGTAGAGGGCCTCGATATGAGCAGTACTTC
>TRBJ2-1|TRBV20-1|-|11|-
CSANMVAEQFF
TGCAGTGCCAACATGGTAGCTGAGCAGTTCTTC
>TRBJ2-7|TRBV24-1|-|13|many
CATSDPQGHEQYF
TGTGCCACCAGTGACCCACAGGGTCACGAGCAGTACTTC
>TRBJ2-2|TRBV4-2|-|15|-
CASSQGDIYTGELFF
TGTGCCAGCAGCCAGGGGGACATTTACACCGGGGAGCTGTTTTTT
>TRBJ1-2|TRBV12-3/TRBV12-4|TRBD1|15|many
CASSPRQGGIYGYTF
TGTGCCAGCAGTCCCCGACAGGGGGGAATATATGGCTACACCTTC
>TRBJ2-5|TRBV20-1|-|10|-
CSARDGTQYF
TGCAGTGCTAGGGATGGGACCCAGTACTTC
>TRBJ2-6|TRBV9|-|15|few
CASSPPRAREHVLTF
TGTGCCAGCAGCCCCCCCAGGGCTCGTGAGCACGTCCTGACTTTC
>TRBJ1-2|TRBV2|TRBD1|10|many
CASRTGRYTF
TGTGCCAGCAGGACAGGGCGCTACACCTTC
>TRBJ2-7|TRBV7-9|TRBD1|16|many
CASSDTHRGTTYEQYF
TGTGCCAGCAGCGACACCCACAGGGGAACGACCTACGAGCAGTACTTC
>TRBJ1-5|TRBV24-1|-|12|-
CATSDFDQPQHF
TGTGCCACCAGTGATTTTGATCAGCCCCAGCATTTT
>TRBJ2-1|TRBV5-1|TRBD1|17|few
CASSLAKWTGLKNEQFF
TGCGCCAGCAGCTTGGCCAAATGGACAGGGTTGAAGAATGAGCAGTTCTTC
>TRBJ1-1|TRBV7-8|TRBD1|12|many
CASADRAFEAFF
TGTGCCAGCGCGGACAGGGCCTTTGAAGCTTTCTTT
>TRBJ2-7|TRBV12-3/TRBV12-4|TRBD2|15|-
CASSPPRAGFYEQYF
TGTGCCAGCAGCCCCCCCCGAGCGGGATTTTACGAGCAGTACTTC
>TRBJ1-1|TRBV9|TRBD1|15|-
CASSVEGQGRTEAFF
TGTGCCAGCAGCGTAGAAGGACAGGGGAGAACTGAAGCTTTCTTT
>TRBJ1-2|TRBV29-1|-|12|-
CSVQQGNYGYTF
TGCAGCGTTCAACAGGGTAACTATGGCTACACCTTC
>TRBJ1-5|TRBV6-1|-|14|few
CASSEGQSWQPQHF
TGTGCCAGCAGTGAAGGACAGTCCTGGCAGCCCCAGCATTTT
>TRBJ2-1|TRBV28|TRBD2|14|-
CASSVTSGLNEQFF
TGTGCCAGCAGCGTAACTAGCGGCCTCAATGAGCAGTTCTTC
>TRBJ1-1|TRBV7-9|-|14|many
CASIQGSQRTEAFF
TGTGCCAGCATTCAGGGTTCCCAGCGTACTGAAGCTTTCTTT
>TRBJ1-1|TRBV4-1|-|16|-
CASSLWTGQTNTEAFF
TGCGCCAGCAGCCTATGGACCGGACAGACGAACACTGAAGCTTTCTTT
>TRBJ2-7|TRBV5-1|-|13|many
CASSLDTPYEQYF
TGCGCCAGCAGCTTGGACACCCCCTACGAGCAGTACTTC
>TRBJ2-7|TRBV19|-|14|-
CASSISGESYEQYF
TGTGCCAGTAGTATATCGGGGGAGTCCTACGAGCAGTACTTC
>TRBJ2-2|TRBV3-1|TRBD1|17|few
CASSGSVGQGPSGELFF
TGTGCCAGCAGCGGCTCGGTGGGACAGGGGCCTTCCGGGGAGCTGTTTTTT
>TRBJ2-5|TRBV20-1|-|12|few
CSASVLRDTQYF
TGCAGTGCTTCAGTGCTCCGTGACACCCAGTACTTC
>TRBJ1-5|TRBV28|TRBD1|16|many
CASSLGAGGGSQPQHF
TGTGCCAGCAGTTTAGGGGCAGGGGGCGGCAGTCAGCCCCAGCATTTT
>TRBJ1-2|TRBV7-8|-|13|-
CASSSMGYYGYTF
TGTGCCAGCAGCTCAATGGGCTACTATGGCTACACCTTC
>TRBJ2-1|TRBV11-2|-|15|few
CASSPAVGSYNEQFF
TGCGCCAGCAGCCCAGCGGTGGGTTCCTACAATGAGCAGTTCTTC
>TRBJ2-1|TRBV4-1|-|19|-
CASSQDLYSRQSSYNEQFF
TGCGCCAGCAGCCAAGACCTCTATTCCCGGCAAAGCTCCTACAATGAGCAGTTCTTC
>TRBJ1-1|TRBV29-1|-|12|many
CSVEGFNTEAFF
TGCAGCGTTGAAGGCTTCAACACTGAAGCTTTCTTT
>TRBJ1-1|TRBV7-3|-|17|many
CASSSTPGMMGNTEAFF
TGTGCCAGCAGCTCCACTCCCGGGATGATGGGGAACACTGAAGCTTTCTTT
>TRBJ1-6|TRBV18|TRBD1|16|few
CASSLRRDSSNSPLHF
TGTGCCAGCTCACTTAGGCGGGACAGCTCCAATTCACCCCTCCACTTT
>TRBJ1-2|TRBV20-1|TRBD1|14|many
CSARGEGAFDGYTF
TGCAGTGCTAGAGGAGAGGGGGCTTTTGATGGCTACACCTTC
>TRBJ1-5|TRBV29-1|-|14|many
CSVAFAGRDQPQHF
TGCAGCGTCGCATTCGCAGGGAGGGATCAGCCCCAGCATTTT
>TRBJ1-1|TRBV14|-|13|many
CASSRALNTEAFF
TGTGCCAGCAGCCGGGCCCTGAACACTGAAGCTTTCTTT
>TRBJ1-5|TRBV9|-|15|many
CASSVGVGNNQPQHF
TGTGCCAGCAGCGTAGGAGTAGGAAACAATCAGCCCCAGCATTTT
>TRBJ2-5|TRBV3-1|TRBD2|14|many
CASSPLAGGETQYF
TGTGCCAGCAGCCCGCTAGCGGGGGGAGAGACCCAGTACTTC
>TRBJ1-4|TRBV12-3/TRBV12-4|-|12|few
CASRGRNEKLFF
TGTGCCAGCAGGGGCCGTAATGAAAAACTGTTTTTT
>TRBJ1-3|TRBV2|TRBD1|14|-
CASSEQGAGNTIYF
TGTGCCAGCAGTGAACAGGGGGCGGGAAACACCATATATTTT
>TRBJ1-1|TRBV6-4|-|13|few
CASSQGIDTEAFF
TGTGCCAGCAGTCAGGGGATTGACACTGAAGCTTTCTTT
>TRBJ1-5|TRBV7-2|-|15|once
CASSRRDGSNQPQHF
TGTGCCAGCAGCCGCCGGGACGGGAGCAATCAGCCCCAGCATTTT
>TRBJ1-1|TRBV7-9|-|17|-
CASSLVPPRGVVSEAFF
TGTGCCAGCAGCTTAGTCCCCCCGCGAGGGGTAGTATCTGAAGCTTTCTTT
>TRBJ2-5|TRBV7-8|-|16|many
CASSLLRSGQQETQYF
TGTGCCAGCAGCTTATTACGGTCGGGACAACAAGAGACCCAGTACTTC